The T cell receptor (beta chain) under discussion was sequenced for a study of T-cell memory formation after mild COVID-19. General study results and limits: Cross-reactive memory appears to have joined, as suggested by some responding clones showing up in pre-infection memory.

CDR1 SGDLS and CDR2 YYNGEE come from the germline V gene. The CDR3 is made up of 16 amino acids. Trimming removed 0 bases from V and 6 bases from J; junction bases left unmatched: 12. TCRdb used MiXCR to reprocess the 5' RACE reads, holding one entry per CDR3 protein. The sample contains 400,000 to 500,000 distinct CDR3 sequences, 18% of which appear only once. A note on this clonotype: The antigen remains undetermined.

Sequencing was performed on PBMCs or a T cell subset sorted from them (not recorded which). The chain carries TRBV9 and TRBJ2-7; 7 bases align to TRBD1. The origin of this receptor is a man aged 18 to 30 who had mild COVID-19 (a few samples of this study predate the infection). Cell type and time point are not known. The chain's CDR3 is CASSVAPRQGPGEQYF. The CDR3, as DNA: TGTGCCAGCAGCGTAGCCCCTCGACAGGGACCGGGCGAGCAGTACTTC.